This entry lists 18 T cell receptor beta chains sequenced from one sample in a study of T cells in Graves' hyperthyroidism and ophthalmopathy (dated by TCRdb to the late 2010s). Libraries were built with multiplex PCR. TCRdb lists the instrument as Illumina HiSeq 2000. The TCR beta CDR3 regions were amplified from the RNA transcripts. The first round of RT-PCR for the TCR CDR3 was performed with the HTBI primer set and the Qiagen OneStep RT-PCR kit. The public sequencing data were trimmed at Q25 with fastp and processed into clonotypes with MiXCR by TCRdb, which kept only in-frame beta chains. Rows with one shared CDR3 protein collapse into an entry with the most common genes and DNA. Present in this sample are roughly 840,000 distinct CDR3 sequences, 38% of which were seen just once. In total, the top ten clones hold approximately 8.7% of the sample. Material for sequencing was blood. All receptors come from a man between 18 and 29 years old with Graves' hyperthyroidism.

This clonotype appeared many times. This CDR3 reads CSVEYQGTEAFF. The CDR3, as DNA: TGCAGCGTTGAGTACCAGGGCACTGAAGCTTTCTTT. The chain recombines TRBV29-1 with TRBJ1-1; tentatively, D is TRBD1 (5 bases). Germline CDR1 and CDR2: SQVTM and ANQGSEA. This CDR3 contains 12 residues. V was cut by 3 bases and J by 4 bases, with 9 bases left in between.

This clonotype was detected only a few times. V usage is TRBV6-1 and J usage is TRBJ2-2; D remains unclear. The CDR3 has 14 residues. The V end lost 5 bases, the J end lost 5 bases, and 12 bases lay between the germline ends. Looked up from germline, CDR1 is MNHNS and CDR2 is SASEGT. The CDR3 DNA sequence: TGTGCCAGCAGTTCCGACTTGGGTACCGGGGAGCTGTTTTTT. Protein sequence: CASSSDLGTGELFF.

This clonotype was seen a handful of times. V and J are TRBV20-1 and TRBJ1-1; 7 bases are shared with TRBD1. CDR3 length: 10 residues. Germline trimming cut 4 bases from V and 10 bases from J; bases unmatched to any gene: 3. Germline CDR1 is DFQATT and CDR2 is SNEGSKA (reference sequence). Here the CDR3 DNA reads TGCAGTGCTAACCAGGGGGGAGCTTTCTTT. Translated: CSANQGGAFF.

This chain connects TRBV20-1 to TRBJ2-2; 10 bases agree with TRBD2. The CDR3 length is 17 residues. The germline V gene encodes CDR1 DFQATT and CDR2 SNEGSKA (reference sequence). J lost 4 bases, V lost 0 bases, and 8 bases had no gene match. This CDR3 is CSARDRASGGTTGELFF. The CDR3 region has the DNA TGCAGTGCTAGAGATAGGGCTAGCGGGGGTACCACCGGGGAGCTGTTTTTT.

As regards this clonotype: A read error may explain this, as a much larger clone is one base away. The rearrangement uses TRBV29-1 and TRBJ1-2, with D possibly being TRBD1 (5 bases). The germline gives CDR1 SQVTM, CDR2 ANQGSEA. V was trimmed by 3 bases and J by 0 bases, leaving 11 bases between them. The CDR3 runs to 14 residues. The CDR3 reads CSVEGLGSNYGYTF. In DNA form, the CDR3 reads TGCAGCGTTGAGGGACTGGGATCTAACTATGGCTACACCTTC. Full variable domain (remainder filled in from reference TRBV29-1 and TRBJ1-2): SAVISQKPSRDICQRGTSLTIQCQVDSQVTMMFWYRQQPGQSLTLIATANQGSEATYESGFVIDKFPISRPNLTFSTLTVSNMSPEDSSIYLCSVEGLGSNYGYTFGSGTRLTVV.

A word on this clonotype: Just one base apart from a much larger clone, this may be a read error. The rearrangement links TRBV20-1 to TRBJ1-4; TRBD1 matches at 8 bases. The CDR3 has 13 residues. Germline CDR1 DFQATT, CDR2 SNEGSKA (reference sequence). Germline trimming cut 3 bases from V and 10 bases from J; bases unmatched to any gene: 7. This chain's CDR3 is CSASRGQFGKLFF. For the CDR3, the DNA is TGCAGTGCTAGCAGGGGGCAGTTTGGAAAACTGTTTTTT.

The J gene is TRBJ1-3, the V gene TRBV6-5; 8 nucleotides agree with TRBD1. Germline V CDR1 and CDR2: MNHEY, SVGAGI. With 8 bases clipped from V and 4 bases from J, the junction kept 4 bases outside the gene matches. This CDR3 has 13 amino acids. The CDR3, as DNA: TGTGCCAGCGCAGGGGGCGTAGGAAACACCATATATTTT. Protein: CASAGGVGNTIYF.

The genes are TRBV7-3 and TRBJ2-2, with TRBD2 matching 15 bases. Trimming cost V 5 bases and J 7 bases; bases outside gene matches: 8. The V gene's germline CDR1 is SGHTA and CDR2 FQGTGA. The CDR3 is 17 amino acids. CDR3 DNA sequence: TGTGCCAGCAGCCTGGGACTAGCGGGGGGCCGCGACGGGGAGCTGTTTTTT. Its translation: CASSLGLAGGRDGELFF.

This clonotype was observed a handful of times. The V and J genes are TRBV9 and TRBJ2-2, with D unresolved. This CDR3 is 15 amino acids long. Trimming removed 0 bases at V and 4 bases at J, with 10 bases between. Germline CDR1 SGDLS, CDR2 YYNGEE. The CDR3 coding sequence is TGTGCCAGCAGCGTAGTATCGTCGGGCACCGGGGAGCTGTTTTTT. Translated: CASSVVSSGTGELFF.

On this clonotype: Mismatch with germline at one junction end may stem from a read error. The V gene is TRBV13, the J gene TRBJ1-5; D is ambiguous. Germline CDR1 and CDR2: PRHDT and FYEKMQ (reference sequence). The CDR3 length is 14 residues. The CDR3 protein is CATSLRTAQETQHF. DNA of the CDR3: TGTGCCACCAGCTTACGGACCGCACAAGAGACCCAGCATTTT.

The genes are TRBV9 and TRBJ2-5, with D possibly being TRBD2 (6 bases). V gave up 0 bases and J gave up 5 bases, with 17 bases separating them. The length of the CDR3 is 16 residues. Germline lookup yields CDR1 SGDLS and CDR2 YYNGEE. In DNA form, the CDR3 reads TGTGCCAGCAGCGTAGAGGGTGTGGGGGGTTATGAGACCCAGTACTTC. This codes for CASSVEGVGGYETQYF.

The CDR3 loop reads CASSTSGSNQPQHF. CDR3 in DNA: TGTGCCAGCAGTACTTCAGGCAGCAATCAGCCCCAGCATTTT. This rearrangement joins TRBV12-3 or TRBV12-4 to TRBJ1-5, with D uncertain. V was clipped by 5 bases and J by 1 base, with 9 bases between them. This CDR3 spans 14 amino acids.

The DNA for the CDR3 is TGCAGCTTCCACGAGCAGTACTTC. Protein product: CSFHEQYF. The rearrangement uses TRBV29-1 and TRBJ2-7; unclear D gene. V lost 8 bases and J 5 bases, leaving 4 bases between the germline ends. CDR1 SQVTM and CDR2 ANQGSEA come from the germline V gene. The CDR3 totals 8 residues.

This clonotype has a count of ten or more. V and J are TRBV9 and TRBJ1-3, with 7 bases identical to TRBD1. The CDR3 runs to 15 residues. Germline V lookup: CDR1 SGDLS, CDR2 YYNGEE. Losses at the gene ends were 3 bases for V and 4 bases for J; bases not matched to a gene: 7. The DNA of the CDR3 is TGTGCCAGCAGCGCGGCAGGGGGGGAAGGAAACACCATATATTTT. As protein: CASSAAGGEGNTIYF.

The chain joins TRBV14 to TRBJ1-3; D is undetermined. This CDR3 has 18 amino acids. V lost 0 bases and J lost 0, with 15 bases in between. CDR1 and CDR2 from the germline V gene are SGHDN and FVKESK. The CDR3 DNA follows: TGTGCCAGCAGCCAAGATAACTTTGACATACTCTCTGGAAACACCATATATTTT. Translating it yields CASSQDNFDILSGNTIYF.

Comments on this clonotype: At one boundary the junction diverges from the germline segment, which might be a read error. V gene TRBV29-1 combines with J gene TRBJ1-2; possible D gene TRBD1, 5 bases. This CDR3 is 13 amino acids long. Germline V gives CDR1 SQVTM, CDR2 ANQGSEA. CDR3 DNA: TGCAGCGTTGGAGGGCAGGGCGACTATGGCCACACCTTC. Translating gives CSVGGQGDYGHTF.

Ten or more counts support this clonotype. The gene calls are TRBV29-1 and TRBJ2-2; D is unclear. CDR3 length: 13 amino acids. The germline V and J ends were trimmed by 1 base and 6 bases, with 9 bases remaining between them. The germline V gene has CDR1 SQVTM and CDR2 ANQGSEA. The CDR3 region is CSVEVDIPGELFF. The CDR3 nucleotides read TGCAGCGTTGAAGTGGATATTCCCGGGGAGCTGTTTTTT.

This clonotype was counted a few times. V is TRBV6-5 and J is TRBJ1-5, with 7 bases identical to TRBD1. Germline V gene sequence: CDR1 MNHEY, CDR2 SVGAGI. V was clipped by 6 bases and J by 0 bases; unmatched bases: 5. The CDR3 runs 15 residues. CDR3 nucleotides: TGTGCCAGCAGGCAACAGGGGTATAGCAATCAGCCCCAGCATTTT. This sequence encodes CASRQQGYSNQPQHF.